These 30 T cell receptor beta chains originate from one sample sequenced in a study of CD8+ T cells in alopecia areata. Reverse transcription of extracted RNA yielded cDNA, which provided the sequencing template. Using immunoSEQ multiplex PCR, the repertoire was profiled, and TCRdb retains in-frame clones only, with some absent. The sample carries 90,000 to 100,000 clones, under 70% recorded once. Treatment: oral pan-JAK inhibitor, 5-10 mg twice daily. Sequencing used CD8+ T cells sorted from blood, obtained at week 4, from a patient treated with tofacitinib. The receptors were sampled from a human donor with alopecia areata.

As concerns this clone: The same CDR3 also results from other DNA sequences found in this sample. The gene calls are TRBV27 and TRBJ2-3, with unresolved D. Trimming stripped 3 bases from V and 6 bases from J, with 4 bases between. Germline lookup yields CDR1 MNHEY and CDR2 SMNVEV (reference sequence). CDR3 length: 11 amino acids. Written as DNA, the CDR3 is TGTGCCAGCAGTTTTGGGGATACGCAGTATTTT. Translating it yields CASSFGDTQYF.

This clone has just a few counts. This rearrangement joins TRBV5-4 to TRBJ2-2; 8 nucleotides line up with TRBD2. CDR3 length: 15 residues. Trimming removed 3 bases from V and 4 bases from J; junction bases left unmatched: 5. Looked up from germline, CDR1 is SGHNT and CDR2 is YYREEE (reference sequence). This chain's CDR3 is CASSSGGDGTGELFF. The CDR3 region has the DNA TGTGCCAGCAGCTCGGGGGGGGATGGCACCGGGGAGCTGTTTTTT.

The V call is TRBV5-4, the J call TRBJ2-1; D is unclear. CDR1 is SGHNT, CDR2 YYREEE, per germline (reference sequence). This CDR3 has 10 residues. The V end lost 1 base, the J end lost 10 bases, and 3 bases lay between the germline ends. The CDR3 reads CASSLREQFF. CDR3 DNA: TGTGCCAGCAGCTTGCGAGAGCAGTTCTTC. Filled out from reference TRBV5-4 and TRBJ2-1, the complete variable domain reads ETGVTQSPTHLIKTRGQQVTLRCSSQSGHNTVSWYQQALGQGPQFIFQYYREEENGRGNFPPRFSGLQFPNYSSELNVNALELDDSALYLCASSLREQFFGPGTRLTVL.

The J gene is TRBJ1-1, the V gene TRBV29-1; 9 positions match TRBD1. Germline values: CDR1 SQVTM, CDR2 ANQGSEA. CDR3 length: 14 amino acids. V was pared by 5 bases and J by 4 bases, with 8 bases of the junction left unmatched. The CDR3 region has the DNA TGCAGCGTTTCCTTGGGACAGGGTATCACTGAAGCTTTCTTT. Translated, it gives CSVSLGQGITEAFF.

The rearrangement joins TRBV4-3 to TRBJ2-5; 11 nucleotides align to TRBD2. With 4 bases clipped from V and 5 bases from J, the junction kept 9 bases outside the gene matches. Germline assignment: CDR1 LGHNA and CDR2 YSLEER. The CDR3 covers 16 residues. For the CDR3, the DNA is TGCGCCAGCAGCCCGAGACTAGCGGGGTTGGAGGAGACCCAGTACTTC. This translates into CASSPRLAGLEETQYF.

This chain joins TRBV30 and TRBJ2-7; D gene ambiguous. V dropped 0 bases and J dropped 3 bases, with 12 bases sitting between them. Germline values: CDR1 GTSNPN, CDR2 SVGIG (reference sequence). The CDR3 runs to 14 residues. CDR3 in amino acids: CAWSVLGKNYEQYF. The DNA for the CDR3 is TGTGCCTGGAGTGTATTGGGGAAGAACTACGAGCAGTACTTC.

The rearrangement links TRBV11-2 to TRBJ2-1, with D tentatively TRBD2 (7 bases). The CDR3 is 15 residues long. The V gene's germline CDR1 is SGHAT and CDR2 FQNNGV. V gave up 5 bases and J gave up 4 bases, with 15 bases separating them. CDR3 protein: CASSPAAGAYNEQFF. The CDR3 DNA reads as TGTGCCAGCAGCCCAGCGGCGGGGGCATACAATGAGCAGTTCTTC.

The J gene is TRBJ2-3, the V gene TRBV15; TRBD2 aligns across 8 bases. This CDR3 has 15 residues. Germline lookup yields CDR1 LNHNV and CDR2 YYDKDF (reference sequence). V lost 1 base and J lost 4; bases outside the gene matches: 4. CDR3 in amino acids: CATSRASGLADTQYF. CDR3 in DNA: TGTGCCACCAGCAGAGCCTCGGGACTAGCAGATACGCAGTATTTT.

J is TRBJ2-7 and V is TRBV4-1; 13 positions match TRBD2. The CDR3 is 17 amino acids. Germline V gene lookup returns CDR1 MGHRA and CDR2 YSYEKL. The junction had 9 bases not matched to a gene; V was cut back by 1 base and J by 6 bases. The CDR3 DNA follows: TGCGCCAGCAGCCAAGTCCCCGGGACTAGCGGGATGGGCGAGCAGTACTTC. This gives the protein CASSQVPGTSGMGEQYF.

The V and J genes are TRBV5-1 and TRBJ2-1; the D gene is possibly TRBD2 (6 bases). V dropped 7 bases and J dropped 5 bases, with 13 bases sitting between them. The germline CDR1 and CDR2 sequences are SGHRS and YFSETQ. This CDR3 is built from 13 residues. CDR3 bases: TGCGCCAGCTTAGTCGGGGGACACAATGAGCAGTTCTTC. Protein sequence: CASLVGGHNEQFF.

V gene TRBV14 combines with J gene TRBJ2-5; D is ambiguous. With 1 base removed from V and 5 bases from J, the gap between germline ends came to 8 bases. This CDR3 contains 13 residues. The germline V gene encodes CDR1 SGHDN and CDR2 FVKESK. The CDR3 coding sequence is TGTGCCAGCAGCCAAGTAGGAGCGGAGACCCAGTACTTC. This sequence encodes CASSQVGAETQYF.

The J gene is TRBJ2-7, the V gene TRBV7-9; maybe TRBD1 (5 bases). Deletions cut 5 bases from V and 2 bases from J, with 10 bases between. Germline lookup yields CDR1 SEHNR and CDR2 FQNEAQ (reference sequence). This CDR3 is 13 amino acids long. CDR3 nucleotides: TGTGCCAGCAGCCCGACAGCAACCTACGAGCAGTACTTC. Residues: CASSPTATYEQYF.

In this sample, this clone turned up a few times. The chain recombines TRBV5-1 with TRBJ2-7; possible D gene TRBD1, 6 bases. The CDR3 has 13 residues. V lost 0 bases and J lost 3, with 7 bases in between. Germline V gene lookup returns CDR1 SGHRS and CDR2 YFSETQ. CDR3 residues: CASSLEQGYEQYF. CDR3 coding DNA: TGCGCCAGCAGCTTGGAACAGGGCTACGAGCAGTACTTC.

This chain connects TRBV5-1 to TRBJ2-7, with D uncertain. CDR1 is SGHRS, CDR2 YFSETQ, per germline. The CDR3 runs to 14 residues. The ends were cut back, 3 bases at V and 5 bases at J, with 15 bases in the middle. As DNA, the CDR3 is TGCGCCAGCAGCTCTGTTCCCCCTAATAACGAGCAGTACTTC. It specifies CASSSVPPNNEQYF.

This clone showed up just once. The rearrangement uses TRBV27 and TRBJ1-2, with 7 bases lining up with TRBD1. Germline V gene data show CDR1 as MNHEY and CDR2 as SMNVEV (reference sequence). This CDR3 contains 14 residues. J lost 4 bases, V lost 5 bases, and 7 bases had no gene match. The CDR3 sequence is CASSLQGGTYGYTF. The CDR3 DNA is TGTGCCAGCAGTCTCCAGGGGGGCACCTATGGCTACACCTTC.

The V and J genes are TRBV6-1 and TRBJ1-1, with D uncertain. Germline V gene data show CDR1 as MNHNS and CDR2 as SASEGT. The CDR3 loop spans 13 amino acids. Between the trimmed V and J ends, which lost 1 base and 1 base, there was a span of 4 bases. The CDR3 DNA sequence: TGTGCCAGCAGTGAAGGACAGAACACTGAAGCTTTCTTT. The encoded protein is CASSEGQNTEAFF.

As DNA, the CDR3 is TGTGCCAGCAGCGTCCCGCCAGGGGTCACCGGGGAGCTGTTTTTT. The encoded protein is CASSVPPGVTGELFF. The chain employs TRBV25-1 and TRBJ2-2; D is perhaps TRBD1 (6 bases). Germline values: CDR1 MGHDK, CDR2 SYGVNS. The length of the CDR3 is 15 residues. Trimming took 6 bases from V and 4 from J, leaving 15 bases between them.

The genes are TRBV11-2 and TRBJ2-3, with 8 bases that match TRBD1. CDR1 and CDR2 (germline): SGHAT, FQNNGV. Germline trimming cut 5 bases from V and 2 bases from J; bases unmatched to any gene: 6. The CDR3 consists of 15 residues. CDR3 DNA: TGTGCCAGCAGCCTACAGGGGGAAGTCACAGATACGCAGTATTTT. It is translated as CASSLQGEVTDTQYF.

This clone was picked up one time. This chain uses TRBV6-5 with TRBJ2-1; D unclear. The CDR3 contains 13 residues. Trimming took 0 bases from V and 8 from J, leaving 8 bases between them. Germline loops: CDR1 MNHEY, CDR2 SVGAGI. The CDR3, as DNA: TGTGCCAGCAGTTACTCTGTTTCGGATGAGCAGTTCTTC. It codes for CASSYSVSDEQFF.

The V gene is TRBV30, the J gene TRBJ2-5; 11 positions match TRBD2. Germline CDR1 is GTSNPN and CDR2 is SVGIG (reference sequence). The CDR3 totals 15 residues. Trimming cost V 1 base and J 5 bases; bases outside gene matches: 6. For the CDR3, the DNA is TGTGCCTGGAGTGCCACTAGCGGGAGTTGGGAGACCCAGTACTTC. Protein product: CAWSATSGSWETQYF.

In DNA form, the CDR3 reads TGCGCCAGCAGCGAAGGGAGGGTCAACTATGGCTACACCTTC. Translated: CASSEGRVNYGYTF. V and J are TRBV4-3 and TRBJ1-2; D remains unclear. V lost 5 bases to trimming and J lost 2 bases, with 12 bases between them. Germline-derived CDR1 and CDR2 are LGHNA and YSLEER. This CDR3 spans 14 amino acids.

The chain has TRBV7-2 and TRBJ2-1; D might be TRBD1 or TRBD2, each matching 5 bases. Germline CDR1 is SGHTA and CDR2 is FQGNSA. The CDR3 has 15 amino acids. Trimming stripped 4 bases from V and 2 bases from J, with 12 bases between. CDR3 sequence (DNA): TGTGCCAGCAGCTCAGAGGGGACGGCCTACAATGAGCAGTTCTTC. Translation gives CASSSEGTAYNEQFF.

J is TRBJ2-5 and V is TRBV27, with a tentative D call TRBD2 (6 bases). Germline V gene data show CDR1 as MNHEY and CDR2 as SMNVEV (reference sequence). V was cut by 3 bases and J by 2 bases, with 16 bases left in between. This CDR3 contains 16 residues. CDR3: CASSLIFGGLQETQYF. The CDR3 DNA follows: TGTGCCAGCAGTTTGATATTTGGGGGACTTCAAGAGACCCAGTACTTC.

The CDR3 here is CASSPRTGGTEAFF. For the CDR3, the DNA is TGTGCCAGCAGCCCTCGGACAGGGGGCACTGAAGCTTTCTTT. V gene TRBV9 combines with J gene TRBJ1-1; 10 nucleotides align to TRBD1. The trim removed 4 bases at V and 4 bases at J, leaving 4 bases unmatched. Germline CDR1 is SGDLS and CDR2 is YYNGEE. The CDR3 covers 14 residues.

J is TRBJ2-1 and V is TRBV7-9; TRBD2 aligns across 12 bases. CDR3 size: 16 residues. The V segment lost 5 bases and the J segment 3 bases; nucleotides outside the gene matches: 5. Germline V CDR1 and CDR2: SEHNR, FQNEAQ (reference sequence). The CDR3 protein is CASSPRTSGNYNEQFF. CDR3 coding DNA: TGTGCCAGCAGCCCTAGGACTAGCGGGAACTACAATGAGCAGTTCTTC.

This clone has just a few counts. The CDR3 sequence is CASSQDREGARNYGYTF. In DNA form, the CDR3 reads TGCGCCAGCAGCCAAGATAGGGAGGGGGCGCGTAACTATGGCTACACCTTC. The gene calls are TRBV4-3 and TRBJ1-2; 7 positions agree with TRBD1. V gave up 0 bases and J gave up 1 base; unmatched junction bases: 8. Germline V gene data show CDR1 as LGHNA and CDR2 as YSLEER. This CDR3 is built from 17 residues.

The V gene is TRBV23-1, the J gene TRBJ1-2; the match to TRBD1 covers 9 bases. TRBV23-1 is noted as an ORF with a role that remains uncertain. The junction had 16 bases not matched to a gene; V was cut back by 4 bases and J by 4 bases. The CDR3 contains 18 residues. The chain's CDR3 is CASSLALPPGQGFYGYTF. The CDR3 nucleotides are TGCGCCAGCAGTCTCGCCTTGCCACCGGGACAGGGTTTCTATGGCTACACCTTC.

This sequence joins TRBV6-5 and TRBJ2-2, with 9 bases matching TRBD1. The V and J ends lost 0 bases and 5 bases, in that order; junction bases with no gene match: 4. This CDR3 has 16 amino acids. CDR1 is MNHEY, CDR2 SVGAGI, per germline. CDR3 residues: CASSYSGTGRTGELFF. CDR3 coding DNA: TGTGCCAGCAGTTACTCTGGGACAGGGAGGACCGGGGAGCTGTTTTTT.

Here the CDR3 DNA reads TGTGCCAGCAGTTACACGCCCCGGGGTCCCAACACTGAAGCTTTCTTT. It encodes CASSYTPRGPNTEAFF. J is TRBJ1-1 and V is TRBV6-5; no definite D call. The CDR3 is 16 amino acids. The germline V gene encodes CDR1 MNHEY and CDR2 SVGAGI. V was clipped by 2 bases and J by 2 bases, with 15 bases between them.

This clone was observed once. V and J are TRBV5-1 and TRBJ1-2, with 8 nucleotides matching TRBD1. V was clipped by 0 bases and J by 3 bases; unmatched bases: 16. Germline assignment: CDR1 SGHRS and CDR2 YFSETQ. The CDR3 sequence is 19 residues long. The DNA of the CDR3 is TGCGCCAGCAGCTTGGTTGAAGTCGACAGGGGTTGGGGGTACTATGGCTACACCTTC. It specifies CASSLVEVDRGWGYYGYTF. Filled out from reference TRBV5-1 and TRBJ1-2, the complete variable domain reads KAGVTQTPRYLIKTRGQQVTLSCSPISGHRSVSWYQQTPGQGLQFLFEYFSETQRNKGNFPGRFSGRQFSNSRSEMNVSTLELGDSALYLCASSLVEVDRGWGYYGYTFGSGTRLTVV.